This TCR beta chain was obtained from a study of blood T cell repertoires in COVID-19. Study at large: Whether acute or convalescent, the COVID-19 samples came from the United States, Italy and Spain. T cells, B-cell-depleted T cells, or PBMCs supplied cDNA or gDNA.

Germline V gives CDR1 KGHSH, CDR2 LQKENI. The CDR3 is made up of 16 amino acids. The ends lost 3 bases at V and 0 bases at J; junction bases unmatched: 3. In the original processing: Nucleated cell counts were estimated from reference gene primer amplification. The data were produced by immunoSEQ multiplex PCR, yet TCRdb's version contains in-frame clones alone and is incomplete. Clone size and the V and J calls come from that table; the DNA yielded D and trimming. This sample yields some 460,000 clones, of which approximately 90% are seen a single time; around 4.5% belongs to the top ten. The TCR originated in a woman in her thirties with acute or convalescent COVID-19. Sequencing was done on a sample of peripheral blood. The gene calls are TRBV18 and TRBJ2-5; 11 positions agree with TRBD1. CDR3 loop: CASSPRTGGDQETQYF. For the CDR3, the DNA is TGTGCCAGCTCACCCAGGACAGGGGGCGACCAAGAGACCCAGTACTTC.